This T cell receptor (beta chain) was profiled in a study of cytomegalovirus exposure and HLA in healthy donors. About the study: Later analysis reported that the approximately 120 validation repertoires shared the platform of the roughly 680 first-cohort repertoires. The study's findings and limits: In vitro checks showed that a few CMV-associated chains really do target CMV antigens. As was reported, the classifier diagnosed cytomegalovirus status with high specificity and sensitivity. The finding came from a later analysis; first-cohort TCR clusters tended to co-occur in the 120 or so validation repertoires.

A remark on this clone: Antigen specificity is unknown.

In germline, CDR1 is GTSNPN, CDR2 SVGIG (reference sequence). The CDR3 length is 12 residues. The germline V and J ends were trimmed by 3 bases and 4 bases, with 7 bases remaining between them. Generated by immunoSEQ multiplex PCR, the TCRdb table keeps only in-frame clones and is missing some. The repertoire has roughly 130,000 clones, 88% of them found once; the top ten carry roughly 1.4%. The V call is TRBV30, the J call TRBJ1-5, with D unresolved. What was sequenced was PBMCs. The receptor's source is a man aged 25-40 years in good health and CMV-seronegative. CDR3 in DNA: TGTGCCTGGAGCCCCCAAAATCAGCCCCAGCATTTT. It codes for CAWSPQNQPQHF.